This T cell receptor beta chain appears in the sequencing data of a study of HIV-infected patients and healthy controls. This clonotype appeared a few times. CDR1 and CDR2 (germline): MNHNY, SVGAGI (reference sequence). This CDR3 is 13 amino acids long. V was clipped by 1 base and J by 7 bases, with 11 bases between them. Using its own MiXCR run on the 5' RACE reads, TCRdb lists one record per CDR3 protein. The table includes about 63,000 distinct CDR3 sequences, roughly 16% detected once. This TCR came from a human donor in good health. Material: CD4+ T cells from blood. The rearrangement joins TRBV6-6 to TRBJ2-7, with unresolved D. The CDR3 is CASSYFTRQEQYF. DNA for the CDR3: TGTGCCAGCAGTTACTTCACCCGGCAGGAGCAGTACTTC.